Given below is one TCR beta chain in context. Which antigen it targets is not known. Per-base quality was not reported, and no clone a single base away is much larger than it. Patients with autoimmune disease history or receiving systemic immunosuppression were excluded from the trial. Peripheral blood for TCR sequencing was collected from all dose cohorts at baseline, on cycle 4 day 1, and on cycle 7 day 1. Samples were obtained from an open-label, multicenter, first-in-human phase I dose-escalation trial of ivuxolimab. Adults with locally advanced or metastatic melanoma, renal cell, hepatocellular, or head and neck squamous cell carcinoma were enrolled in the trial. Before TCR sequencing, CD4+ T cells and CD8+ T cells were sorted from peripheral blood as separate populations. For sequencing of the TCRbeta CDR3 region, genomic DNA was extracted from the sorted cells. The immunoSEQ Assay was used to sequence the TCRbeta CDR3 regions. Imported from immuneACCESS, the table was reduced by TCRdb to in-frame sequences with V and J called. These copies leave out some clones; in studies compared against another copy, an unresolved V gene accounts for under half, and the cause of the remainder is not known. The sample table records 90,000 to 120,000 clones; around 93% of these occur just once. Approximately 1.1% of the sample comes from the top ten.

The sample belongs to a study of OX40 agonist ivuxolimab in advanced cancers. Some background on the complete study: Ivuxolimab was a fully human IgG2 agonistic monoclonal antibody targeting the costimulatory receptor OX40 (CD134). The paper covers the monotherapy dose-escalation part of the phase I ivuxolimab trial, which included N of about 56 patients. Intravenous ivuxolimab was administered to patients every 2 weeks at six dose levels: 0.01, 0.1, 0.3, 1.5, 3 and 10 mg/kg. Prior anti-PD-1, anti-PD-L1 or anti-CTLA-4 therapy was permitted, and roughly two fifths of dose-escalation patients had received checkpoint inhibitors. The purpose of peripheral TCRbeta sequencing was to test whether ivuxolimab changed TCR sequence diversity and led to clonal T-cell expansion. Partial responses were achieved by three dose-escalation patients, of whom one had hepatocellular carcinoma and two had cutaneous melanoma. In the dose-escalation cohort, around four fifths of patients were male, and the mean age was roughly 60 years, with a range of about 20 to 79. Of the roughly 52 dose-escalation patients, hepatocellular carcinoma was present in approximately 20, melanoma in about 15, renal cell carcinoma in 9 and head and neck cancer in 9. Broad study findings and their caveats: The antigen specificity of the peripheral T cells that underwent clonal expansion was not determined. In the 0.1-3.0 mg/kg groups, partial responders had among the lowest normalized peripheral clonal expansion, particularly in CD8+ T cells. After ivuxolimab, more expanded clones were found on average in CD8+ T cells than in CD4+ T cells. Low levels of normalized T-cell clonal expansion were also shown by some nonresponding patients. Clonal expansion of both CD4+ and CD8+ blood T cells was observed from baseline to week 6 at doses 0.1 to 3.0 mg/kg.

The CDR3 goes from the cysteine to the phenylalanine over 12 residues. Only the CDR3 DNA is retained, 36 bases long and in frame from the first base. The junction carries 4 bases between V and J, which are trimmed by 3 bases and 4 bases respectively. According to the germline V gene, CDR1 reads ENHRY and CDR2 reads SYGVKD. The sequencing here drew on CD4+ or CD8+ T cells sorted from blood, taken in a trial of the OX40 agonist ivuxolimab. This receptor was taken from an adult with an advanced solid tumor such as melanoma, head and neck, liver or kidney cancer. In this chain, TRBV10-3 is recombined with TRBJ2-1; no D segment can be confidently identified. The CDR3 is CAISESYNEQFF. At the DNA level, the sequence is TGTGCCATCAGTGAATCTTACAATGAGCAGTTCTTC.